These 2 T cell receptor beta chains came from one sample sequenced in a study of blood T cells in healthy people across ages. PCR was performed a second time for 7 to 11 cycles using a sample-barcoded 5' primer and a J-beta primer mix. From the 5' RACE reads, TCRdb called clonotypes with MiXCR, one entry per CDR3 protein. The table has some 1.1 million distinct CDR3 sequences, about two fifths seen once. Input material: blood. These receptors were collected from a man aged 18 to 30 in good health.

V gene TRBV4-2 combines with J gene TRBJ2-4; D remains ambiguous. In germline, CDR1 is LGHNA, CDR2 YNFKEQ. The V and J ends lost 0 bases and 2 bases respectively, with 14 bases between them. The CDR3 is 17 amino acids. CDR3 in amino acids: CASSQEVDGATKNIQYF. The CDR3 DNA follows: TGTGCCAGCAGCCAAGAAGTCGACGGTGCGACCAAAAACATTCAGTACTTC.

The V and J genes are TRBV4-1 and TRBJ1-1; D may be TRBD1 (6 bases). The CDR3 is 14 amino acids. Trimming pared 1 base from V and 6 bases from J, leaving 12 bases between. CDR1 is MGHRA, CDR2 YSYEKL, per germline. CDR3 region: CASSQGNRGSEAFF. CDR3 DNA sequence: TGCGCCAGCAGCCAAGGGAATAGGGGGTCTGAAGCTTTCTTT.